A selection of T cell receptor beta chains follows, all from one sample in a study of cytomegalovirus exposure and HLA in healthy donors. Clones were read by immunoSEQ multiplex PCR, and TCRdb kept only the in-frame ones, dropping some. The sample holds approximately 140,000 clones; 79% are singletons and the top ten take roughly 1%. Sequenced input: PBMCs. The source is a man between 18 and 29 years old in good health and CMV-seronegative. CDR3s include the opening cysteine and the closing phenylalanine or tryptophan. A D gene is named only where the DNA matches it firmly. For some rows the clone size is stated as once, few or many, or as a class when expanded; others skip it.

>TRBJ1-6|-|-|TRBV5-4
TGTGCCAGCAGCCCAGGGACACCCCAAGGGAATTCACCCCTCCACTTT
CASSPGTPQGNSPLHF
>TRBJ2-2|-|-|TRBV19
TGTGCCACGGCCAAAGGGACTGGGACGGTGAACACCGGGGAGCTGTTTTTT
CATAKGTGTVNTGELFF
>TRBJ1-2|-|-|TRBV29-1
TGCAGCGTTGCGGGACAACAAGCTAACTATGGCTACACCTTC
CSVAGQQANYGYTF
>TRBJ2-3|-|-|TRBV4-3
TGCGCCAGCAGCCAATTGACAGCAATTTCTAGCACAGATACGCAGTATTTT
CASSQLTAISSTDTQYF
>TRBJ1-5|few|-|TRBV4-1
TGCGCCAGCAGCCAAGTCGGGGGACCTAGCAATCAGCCCCAGCATTTT
CASSQVGGPSNQPQHF
>TRBJ1-6|once|-|TRBV13
TGTGCCAGCAGCGTCGGGACATCCAATTCACCCCTCCACTTT
CASSVGTSNSPLHF
>TRBJ2-2|-|-|TRBV5-1
TGCGCCAGCAGCTTGGCAGGTCCCGCGAACACCGGGGAGCTGTTTTTT
CASSLAGPANTGELFF
>TRBJ1-6|-|-|TRBV2
TGTGCCAGCAGTGAACCCTTCCTCAGGGCCAATTCACCCCTCCACTTT
CASSEPFLRANSPLHF
>TRBJ1-3|few|TRBD1|TRBV18
TGTGCCAGCTCACCACCCGGGACAGATGGAAACACCATATATTTT
CASSPPGTDGNTIYF
>TRBJ2-3|once|TRBD1|TRBV9
TGTGCCAGCAGCGGACAGGGGGCTGGCACAGATACGCAGTATTTT
CASSGQGAGTDTQYF
>TRBJ1-6|-|-|TRBV5-1
TGCGCCAGCAGCTTGTCGGGGAACGATAATTCACCCCTCCACTTT
CASSLSGNDNSPLHF
>TRBJ1-1|-|TRBD1|TRBV10-3
TGTGCCATCAGTGAGTCCGGGACAGGGCTGAACACTGAAGCTTTCTTT
CAISESGTGLNTEAFF
>TRBJ2-2|-|TRBD1|TRBV7-9
TGTGCCAGCAGCAGACACAGGGGGACAGGGGGCACCGGGGAGCTGTTTTTT
CASSRHRGTGGTGELFF
>TRBJ2-7|-|-|TRBV7-2
TGTGCCAGCAGCTTAGTACCCAGGGTCGATTCCTACGAGCAGTACTTC
CASSLVPRVDSYEQYF
>TRBJ2-5|-|TRBD1|TRBV30
TGTGCCTGGAGTGGAGGGGGCGGATGGCAAGAGACCCAGTACTTC
CAWSGGGGWQETQYF
>TRBJ2-2|-|TRBD2|TRBV5-1
TGCGCCAGCAGCTTGGCACTTGTGCGGGGGGCGCGAACCGGGGAGCTGTTTTTT
CASSLALVRGARTGELFF
>TRBJ1-1|few|-|TRBV5-4
TGTGCCAGCAGCTTGGGAGTGAACACTGAAGCTTTCTTT
CASSLGVNTEAFF
>TRBJ1-1|-|TRBD1|TRBV30
TGTGCCTGGAGTGTCACCTTCACAGGGGTGGGAGCTGAAGCTTTCTTT
CAWSVTFTGVGAEAFF
>TRBJ1-6|few|TRBD1|TRBV6-5
TGTGCCAGCAGTTACCGCGGGACAGGGGAGAATTCACCCCTCCACTTT
CASSYRGTGENSPLHF
>TRBJ2-5|-|TRBD2|TRBV6-1
TGTGCCAGCAGTGAATTTGGCGGGGGCCAAGAGACCCAGTACTTC
CASSEFGGGQETQYF
>TRBJ2-5|-|TRBD2|TRBV7-2
TGTGCCAGCAGCTTAGGTTCCCGGGGGGGAGTCCAGTACTTC
CASSLGSRGGVQYF
>TRBJ1-3|-|TRBD1|TRBV5-1
TGCGCCAGCAGCCTACAGGGGGCTTCTGGAAACACCATATATTTT
CASSLQGASGNTIYF
>TRBJ1-2|-|-|TRBV20-1
TGCAGTGTGGCGGATGGCTACACCTTC
CSVADGYTF
>TRBJ2-1|once|TRBD2|TRBV7-2
TGTGCCAGCAGCCCACTAGCGGTCAATGAGCAGTTCTTC
CASSPLAVNEQFF
>TRBJ1-1|few|TRBD1|TRBV7-9
TGTGCCAGCAGCTCCGGACAGGGGGCAGACACTGAAGCTTTCTTT
CASSSGQGADTEAFF
>TRBJ1-6|-|-|TRBV9
TGTGCCAGCAGCGTAGCCGGACGGGGTGAGGGACCCCTCCACTTT
CASSVAGRGEGPLHF
>TRBJ1-4|-|-|TRBV6-1
TGTGCCAGCAGTGTAGACTGGCTCGAAAAACTGTTTTTT
CASSVDWLEKLFF
>TRBJ1-3|-|TRBD1|TRBV11-2
TGTGCCAGCAGCTTATTCGGCAGGGGGGCTGGAAACACCATATATTTT
CASSLFGRGAGNTIYF
>TRBJ1-2|-|TRBD1|TRBV7-9
TGTGCCAGCAGCTTACAGGGGGCCCACCTTGGCTACACCTTC
CASSLQGAHLGYTF
>TRBJ2-6|few|TRBD1|TRBV29-1
TGCAGCGTTGAAGACCGGGACAGAAGCTCTGGGGCCAACGTCCTGACTTTC
CSVEDRDRSSGANVLTF
>TRBJ2-6|-|TRBD1|TRBV5-1
TGCGCCAGCAGCCGGGACAGTTCATCTGGGGCCAACGTCCTGACTTTC
CASSRDSSSGANVLTF
>TRBJ2-1|-|-|TRBV25-1
TGTGCCAGCAGTGAACGCAGGGGTCTCTCCTACAATGAGCAGTTCTTC
CASSERRGLSYNEQFF
>TRBJ2-6|few|TRBD1|TRBV7-8
TGTGCCAGCAGCTCCCTGGGGACAGGGGGCTCTGGGGCCAACGTCCTGACTTTC
CASSSLGTGGSGANVLTF
>TRBJ2-2|-|-|TRBV5-1
TGCGCCAGCAGCTTGGCCCCCACAGGGGGGGAGCTGTTTTTT
CASSLAPTGGELFF
>TRBJ2-5|-|-|TRBV27
TGTGCCAGCAGTCCGTTCGAGGGAAGCGAGACCCAGTACTTC
CASSPFEGSETQYF
>TRBJ1-2|-|TRBD1|TRBV9
TGTGCCAGCAGCGCTTGGGACAGGGGGCGTACTGGTGGCTACACCTTC
CASSAWDRGRTGGYTF
>TRBJ2-5|-|-|TRBV4-3
TGCGCCAGCAGCCAAGACGGGGGGCATCGAGAGACCCAGTACTTC
CASSQDGGHRETQYF
>TRBJ1-2|-|TRBD1|TRBV27
TGTGCCAGCAGTCGTGGACAGGGAGGTGGCTACACCTTC
CASSRGQGGGYTF
>TRBJ1-2|-|-|TRBV5-4
TGTGCCAGCAGCTTGGATCCCCAAACCGGGGGCTACACCTTC
CASSLDPQTGGYTF
>TRBJ1-2|-|TRBD1|TRBV5-1
TGCGCCAGCAGCTTGCTAGCCCGCGGTATTCGGACAGGGGTTTATGGCTACACCTTC
CASSLLARGIRTGVYGYTF
>TRBJ2-5|-|-|TRBV7-9
TGTTCCAGCAGCTTCAGGACAGCCCAAGAGACCCAGTACTTC
CSSSFRTAQETQYF
>TRBJ2-1|-|TRBD1|TRBV9
TGTGCCAGCAGCGCCGCTGGGACAGGGGTTGAGCAGTTCTTC
CASSAAGTGVEQFF
>TRBJ2-2|-|-|TRBV9
TGTGCCAGCAGCCTTGAACCCCAAGGGGCCGGGGAGCTGTTTTTT
CASSLEPQGAGELFF
>TRBJ2-2|-|TRBD1|TRBV4-2
TGTGCCAGCAGCCCTTGGACAGGGGAGATCGGGGAGCTGTTTTTT
CASSPWTGEIGELFF
>TRBJ1-4|-|-|TRBV7-9
TGTTCCGCGGGAGGGGAGCGCGAAAAACTGTTTTTT
CSAGGEREKLFF
>TRBJ1-1|-|-|TRBV30
TGTGCCTGGAGTCCCTGGGGCAACACTGAAGCTTTCTTT
CAWSPWGNTEAFF
>TRBJ1-5|-|-|TRBV2
TGTGCCAGCAAGGAGGGCGGTATGGCCTATAGCAATCAGCCCCAGCATTTT
CASKEGGMAYSNQPQHF
>TRBJ2-3|-|TRBD2|TRBV12-5
TGTGCTAGTGGTTTTGGGACTAGCGGGCGAGGCACAGATACGCAGTATTTT
CASGFGTSGRGTDTQYF
>TRBJ1-2|once|-|TRBV19
TGTGCCAGTAGTATATCCATCAGGGATTTCAGGGGCTACACCTTC
CASSISIRDFRGYTF
>TRBJ2-5|-|-|TRBV2
TGTGCCAGCAGTGTGGAGGGGGGGGGTCAAGAGACCCAGTACTTC
CASSVEGGGQETQYF
>TRBJ2-7|-|TRBD1|TRBV5-1
TGCGCCAGCAGCAGCTGGACAGGGGGGGGCTCCTACGAGCAGTACTTC
CASSSWTGGGSYEQYF
>TRBJ2-7|-|TRBD1|TRBV29-1
TGCAGCGTTGGAGGGGGACAGTCCCAAGGCGACGAGCAGTACTTC
CSVGGGQSQGDEQYF
>TRBJ1-2|-|TRBD1|TRBV5-1
TGCGCCAGCAGCCCCAGGGGGCGAGACTATGGCTACACCTTC
CASSPRGRDYGYTF
>TRBJ1-2|-|-|TRBV4-1
TGCGCCAGCAGCCCACAGGTTGGGGAAGCCTATGGCTACACCTTC
CASSPQVGEAYGYTF
>TRBJ1-2|-|-|TRBV30
TGTGCCTGGAGACCGCGCCCGGGGGGGCGGTATGGCTACACCTTC
CAWRPRPGGRYGYTF
>TRBJ1-1|-|-|TRBV5-1
TGCGCCAGCACCTCTCCCCCCAACACTGAAGCTTTCTTT
CASTSPPNTEAFF